What follows are 9 T cell receptor beta chains derived from one specimen sequenced in a study of CD8 T cells in Susac syndrome. RNA amounts of about 0.5 to 1 ug underwent reverse transcription with random hexamers. TCRdb reanalysed the immunoSEQ multiplex PCR reads using MiXCR and keeps one entry per CDR3 protein. There are 200,000 or so distinct CDR3 sequences in the sample; roughly 94% occur only once, and about 0.15% lies in the top ten. Sequencing was done on a sample of CD8+ T cells from PBMCs. These receptors were obtained from a human donor with Susac syndrome.

The genes are TRBV5-6 and TRBJ2-7; no reliable D call. V shed 0 bases and J shed 6 bases, with 7 bases lying between them. There are 12 residues in the CDR3. Germline V gives CDR1 SGHDT, CDR2 YYEEEE. DNA for the CDR3: TGTGCCAGCAGCTTGGAGGAAGGCGAGCAGTACTTC. Translating it yields CASSLEEGEQYF.

V gene TRBV28 combines with J gene TRBJ2-7; D possibly uses TRBD1 or TRBD2 (5 bases each). Germline CDR1 is MDHEN and CDR2 is SYDVKM. CDR3 length: 14 residues. Trimming took 2 bases from V and 6 from J, leaving 14 bases between them. The CDR3 DNA follows: TGTGCCAGCAGTTTAGAAGGGACGGCCGTCGAGCAGTACTTC. As protein: CASSLEGTAVEQYF.

This rearrangement joins TRBV2 to TRBJ1-1, with 8 bases fitting TRBD1. The ends lost 6 bases at V and 1 base at J; junction bases unmatched: 4. CDR3 length equals 14 residues. CDR1 and CDR2 (germline): SNHLY, FYNNEI. The CDR3 is CASRAGGPNTEAFF. The DNA of the CDR3 is TGTGCCAGCAGGGCAGGGGGCCCGAACACTGAAGCTTTCTTT.

V is TRBV15 and J is TRBJ2-1; D not certain. The V end lost 0 bases, the J end lost 7 bases, and 7 bases lay between the germline ends. CDR3 length equals 13 residues. Germline V CDR1 and CDR2: LNHNV, YYDKDF (reference sequence). This CDR3 reads CATSRDLPNEQFF. The CDR3 region has the DNA TGTGCCACCAGCAGAGATCTCCCTAATGAGCAGTTCTTC.

The chain recombines TRBV2 with TRBJ2-7; maybe TRBD2 (5 bases). The length of the CDR3 is 13 residues. V lost 3 bases and J 2 bases, leaving 8 bases between the germline ends. Germline V gives CDR1 SNHLY, CDR2 FYNNEI. CDR3 loop: CASSDPRAYEQYF. CDR3 DNA: TGTGCCAGCAGTGACCCGCGGGCCTACGAGCAGTACTTC.

CDR3 sequence: CSARDLGLVDNEQFF. CDR3 nucleotide sequence: TGCAGTGCTAGAGATCTGGGACTAGTTGACAATGAGCAGTTCTTC. V and J are TRBV20-1 and TRBJ2-1; 8 bases line up with TRBD2. Germline V gives CDR1 DFQATT, CDR2 SNEGSKA (reference sequence). The CDR3 totals 15 residues. Trimming at V came to 0 bases and at J to 5 bases, leaving 6 bases not matched to a gene.

The rearrangement links TRBV12-3 or TRBV12-4 to TRBJ2-2; D gene unclear. The V and J ends lost 4 bases and 1 base respectively, with 7 bases between them. The CDR3 runs to 14 residues. The CDR3 DNA sequence: TGTGCCAGCAGTTCCCCAGAGAACACCGGGGAGCTGTTTTTT. Encoded protein: CASSSPENTGELFF.

The J gene is TRBJ2-5, the V gene TRBV20-1; 14 positions match TRBD2. CDR3 size: 18 residues. Germline V gene sequence: CDR1 DFQATT, CDR2 SNEGSKA (reference sequence). V trimming: 0 bases; J trimming: 0 bases; junction bases outside the gene matches: 6. The chain's CDR3 is CSARDWGLAGEHQETQYF. For the CDR3, the DNA is TGCAGTGCTAGAGATTGGGGACTAGCGGGAGAGCACCAAGAGACCCAGTACTTC.

The chain uses TRBV29-1 and TRBJ2-5; D call uncertain. Trimming left V 3 bases short and J 5 bases short, with 19 bases between. The germline V gene has CDR1 SQVTM and CDR2 ANQGSEA. CDR3 size: 15 residues. DNA of the CDR3: TGCAGCGTTGAGTTGGGTTCGATTCTACGGGAGACCCAGTACTTC. The encoded protein is CSVELGSILRETQYF.